These 6 T cell receptor beta chains were sequenced from one sample in a study of cytomegalovirus exposure and HLA in healthy donors (dated by TCRdb to the late 2010s). The library was built by means of the immunoSEQ multiplex PCR assay. A mixture of 60 forward primers for TCR Vbeta segments and 13 reverse primers for TCR Jbeta segments was used in the multiplex PCR. The table was pulled from immuneACCESS by TCRdb, which kept in-frame rearrangements only. Such tables lose some clones; where checked, under half of the loss comes from unresolved V genes, and the rest has no known cause. For this sample there are around 200,000 clones; less than 90% appear just once. About 1.6% of the sample is held by the ten biggest clonotypes. Sequenced sample: PBMCs. Source of these receptors: a man in his fifties in good health and CMV-seronegative.

CDR3 amino acids: CASSLMGQGYEQYF. Here the CDR3 DNA reads TGTGCCAGCAGCTTAATGGGACAGGGGTACGAGCAGTACTTC. The chain combines TRBV7-2 with TRBJ2-7; 10 nucleotides align to TRBD1. V was pared by 2 bases and J by 4 bases, with 2 bases of the junction left unmatched. The CDR3 consists of 14 residues. The germline V gene encodes CDR1 SGHTA and CDR2 FQGNSA.

The genes are TRBV5-4 and TRBJ1-2; D is perhaps TRBD1 (5 bases). Trimming shortened V by 7 bases and J by 6 bases, and 10 bases separated the two germline ends. The length of the CDR3 is 11 residues. Germline V gene data show CDR1 as SGHNT and CDR2 as YYREEE (reference sequence). CDR3 residues: CASGIRDGYTF. The CDR3, as DNA: TGTGCCAGCGGTATCAGGGATGGCTACACCTTC. Supplemented by reference TRBV5-4 and TRBJ1-2, the full variable domain reads ETGVTQSPTHLIKTRGQQVTLRCSSQSGHNTVSWYQQALGQGPQFIFQYYREEENGRGNFPPRFSGLQFPNYSSELNVNALELDDSALYLCASGIRDGYTFGSGTRLTVV.

This clone has a single count. The J gene is TRBJ2-1, the V gene TRBV14; 9 bases map to TRBD2. The trim removed 2 bases at V and 12 bases at J, leaving 17 bases unmatched. The CDR3 has 17 residues. CDR1 and CDR2 (germline): SGHDN, FVKESK. CDR3 nucleotide sequence: TGTGCCAGCAGCCAACCTTTAAGCGGGAGGAGTTTTGTGTCGCAGTTCTTC. As protein: CASSQPLSGRSFVSQFF.

This chain connects TRBV6-5 to TRBJ2-7; the D gene is possibly TRBD1 (6 bases). Trimming stripped 0 bases from V and 1 base from J, with 10 bases between. This CDR3 comprises 15 residues. Germline CDR1 and CDR2: MNHEY and SVGAGI. The CDR3: CASSYSGTLSYEQYF. The DNA of the CDR3 is TGTGCCAGCAGTTACTCTGGGACATTATCCTACGAGCAGTACTTC.

V is TRBV6-5 and J is TRBJ2-2; 10 bases are a match to TRBD2. CDR1 is MNHEY, CDR2 SVGAGI, per germline. Trimming removed 6 bases from V and 1 base from J; junction bases left unmatched: 2. CDR3 length: 15 amino acids. The CDR3 is CASRTSGLNTGELFF. The CDR3 bases are TGTGCCAGCAGGACTAGCGGGTTGAACACCGGGGAGCTGTTTTTT.

The chain is built from TRBV5-1 and TRBJ2-3; D ambiguous. This CDR3 has 15 amino acids. V was cut by 0 bases and J by 0 bases, with 8 bases left in between. The germline CDR1 and CDR2 sequences are SGHRS and YFSETQ. The CDR3 DNA is TGCGCCAGCAGCTTGGCGTCTACCAGCACAGATACGCAGTATTTT. Amino acid sequence: CASSLASTSTDTQYF.